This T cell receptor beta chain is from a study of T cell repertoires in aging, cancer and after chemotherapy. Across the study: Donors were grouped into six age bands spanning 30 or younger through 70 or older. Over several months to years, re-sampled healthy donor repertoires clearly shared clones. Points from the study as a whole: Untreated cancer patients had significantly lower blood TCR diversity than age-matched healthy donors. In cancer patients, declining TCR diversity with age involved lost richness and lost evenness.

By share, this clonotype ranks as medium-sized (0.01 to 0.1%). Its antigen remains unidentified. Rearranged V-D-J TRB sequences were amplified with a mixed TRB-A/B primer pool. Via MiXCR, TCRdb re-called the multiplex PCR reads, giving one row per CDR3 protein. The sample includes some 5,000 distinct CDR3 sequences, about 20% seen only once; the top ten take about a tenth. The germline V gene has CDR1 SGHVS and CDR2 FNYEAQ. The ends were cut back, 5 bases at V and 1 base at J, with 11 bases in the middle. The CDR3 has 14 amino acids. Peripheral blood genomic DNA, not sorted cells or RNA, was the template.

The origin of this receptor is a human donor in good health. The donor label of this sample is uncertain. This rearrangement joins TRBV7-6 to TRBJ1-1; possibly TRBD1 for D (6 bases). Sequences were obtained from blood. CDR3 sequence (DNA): TGTGCCAGCAGCGCGGGACACAAGAACACTGAAGCTTTCTTT. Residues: CASSAGHKNTEAFF.